Presented here are 16 T cell receptor beta chains from one specimen sequenced in a study of cytomegalovirus exposure and HLA in healthy donors. PCR involved 60 Vbeta and 13 Jbeta primers. The table came from immunoSEQ multiplex PCR; TCRdb's copy has only in-frame clones and leaves some out. The data hold some 170,000 clones, with around four fifths observed a single time. Sample: PBMCs. These receptors were collected from a man aged 50 or older in good health and CMV-seropositive.

This sequence joins TRBV30 and TRBJ1-1, with TRBD1 identical over 7 bases. The CDR3 length is 11 residues. Germline V gives CDR1 GTSNPN, CDR2 SVGIG (reference sequence). The junction had 1 base not matched to a gene; V was cut back by 5 bases and J by 4 bases. The CDR3 nucleotides read TGTGCCTGGGACAGGGTCACTGAAGCTTTCTTT. It translates to CAWDRVTEAFF.

The chain employs TRBV9 and TRBJ2-5, with TRBD1 as a possible D gene (5 bases). The CDR3 loop spans 15 amino acids. Trimming removed 0 bases from V and 4 bases from J, with 13 bases in between. In germline, CDR1 is SGDLS, CDR2 YYNGEE. The CDR3, as DNA: TGTGCCAGCAGCGTAGAAGGGGCGATGGGAGAGACCCAGTACTTC. This sequence encodes CASSVEGAMGETQYF.

The rearrangement joins TRBV6-1 to TRBJ2-7; tentatively, D is TRBD2 (6 bases). The V gene lost 6 bases and the J gene lost 4 bases, with 19 bases spanning the gap. From germline, CDR1 is MNHNS and CDR2 SASEGT. The length of the CDR3 is 15 residues. The CDR3 sequence: CASRERRWGVYEQYF. The CDR3 DNA reads TGTGCCAGCAGGGAACGGAGGTGGGGGGTTTACGAGCAGTACTTC.

The rearrangement uses TRBV7-3 and TRBJ1-6; 8 nucleotides agree with TRBD1. CDR3 length: 16 amino acids. V trimming: 1 base; J trimming: 10 bases; junction bases outside the gene matches: 9. Germline CDR1 is SGHTA and CDR2 is FQGTGA. Written as DNA, the CDR3 is TGTGCCAGCAGCTTAAGTTCTGCAGGGGGCATGTCACCCCTCCACTTT. It translates to CASSLSSAGGMSPLHF. Based on the CDR3 plus reference TRBV7-3 and TRBJ1-6, the full variable domain is GAGVSQTPSNKVTEKGKYVELRCDPISGHTALYWYRQSLGQGPEFLIYFQGTGAADDSGLPNDRFFAVRPEGSVSTLKIQRTERGDSAVYLCASSLSSAGGMSPLHFGNGTRLTVT.

The chain uses TRBV7-9 and TRBJ2-1; TRBD2 might be the D (6 bases). The CDR3 length is 15 residues. V lost 6 bases, J lost 3 bases, and 15 bases lay in between. The germline gives CDR1 SEHNR, CDR2 FQNEAQ (reference sequence). Written as DNA, the CDR3 is TGTGCCAGCAGTTTGGACTATCCAATCTACAATGAGCAGTTCTTC. This sequence encodes CASSLDYPIYNEQFF.

The CDR3 sequence: CASSLIQGFLAEAFF. The CDR3 DNA follows: TGTGCCAGCAGTTTAATACAGGGGTTTCTTGCTGAAGCTTTCTTT. The rearrangement joins TRBV28 to TRBJ1-1, with 7 bases matching TRBD1. Germline trimming cut 2 bases from V and 6 bases from J; bases unmatched to any gene: 9. CDR1 MDHEN and CDR2 SYDVKM come from the germline V gene. This CDR3 has 15 amino acids.

This clone appeared a few times. The CDR3 here is CASRGMTGGGEAFF. For the CDR3, the DNA is TGTGCCAGCAGGGGGATGACGGGTGGGGGGGAAGCTTTCTTT. The V call is TRBV6-6, the J call TRBJ1-1, with D perhaps TRBD1 (5 bases). The CDR3 has 14 residues. CDR1 and CDR2 from the germline V gene are MNHNY and SVGAGI (reference sequence). The germline V and J ends were trimmed by 6 bases and 8 bases, with 19 bases remaining between them.

The gene calls are TRBV7-2 and TRBJ2-5; D gene uncertain. The J call is uncertain, as TRBJ2-7 better fits the DNA end. This CDR3 is 11 amino acids long. The V gene's germline CDR1 is SGHTA and CDR2 FQGNSA. The CDR3: CASSPAREQYF. CDR3 nucleotides: TGTGCCAGCAGCCCCGCCCGCGAGCAGTACTTC.

This clone was observed a single time. CDR3 protein: CASSKYRQGHTEAFF. Here the CDR3 DNA reads TGTGCCAGCAGCAAGTACAGACAGGGGCACACTGAAGCTTTCTTT. This sequence joins TRBV6-5 and TRBJ1-1, with 8 bases fitting TRBD1. From germline, CDR1 is MNHEY and CDR2 SVGAGI. This CDR3 contains 15 residues. V was clipped by 6 bases and J by 3 bases; unmatched bases: 9.

The genes are TRBV9 and TRBJ1-6, with unresolved D. The ends were cut back, 4 bases at V and 10 bases at J, with 12 bases in the middle. Germline CDR1 and CDR2: SGDLS and YYNGEE. This CDR3 has 13 residues. This CDR3 reads CASSPREGSPLHF. CDR3 bases: TGTGCCAGCAGCCCGCGGGAGGGATCACCCCTCCACTTT.

The chain employs TRBV6-6 and TRBJ2-5; 10 bases are a match to TRBD2. Trimming took 2 bases from V and 6 from J; bases not matched to a gene: 6. The germline CDR1 and CDR2 sequences are MNHNY and SVGAGI (reference sequence). This CDR3 region has 15 residues. This CDR3 reads CASSYVVAGGQTQYF. CDR3 in DNA: TGTGCCAGCAGTTACGTCGTAGCGGGAGGACAGACCCAGTACTTC.

On this clone: The junction shows a germline mismatch at one end, possibly a read error. V usage is TRBV28 and J usage is TRBJ1-5; 9 bases map to TRBD1. This CDR3 has 14 residues. CDR1 is MDHEN, CDR2 SYDVKM, per germline. The CDR3: CASQGDRDNQPQHF. Written as DNA, the CDR3 is TGTGCCAGCCAGGGGGACAGGGACAATCAACCCCAGCATTTT.

V gene TRBV6-1 combines with J gene TRBJ1-5; D is perhaps TRBD1 (6 bases). Trimming removed 7 bases at V and 0 bases at J, with 10 bases between. CDR3 length: 14 residues. Germline V gene sequence: CDR1 MNHNS, CDR2 SASEGT. The CDR3 nucleotides read TGTGCCAGCACCGTGACAGGTAGCAATCAGCCCCAGCATTTT. This gives the protein CASTVTGSNQPQHF.

This clone was picked up one time. The chain links TRBV28 to TRBJ1-1; D call uncertain. Germline loops: CDR1 MDHEN, CDR2 SYDVKM. With 3 bases removed from V and 3 bases from J, the gap between germline ends came to 8 bases. The length of the CDR3 is 13 residues. The CDR3 reads CASSFPADTEAFF. CDR3 coding DNA: TGTGCCAGCAGTTTTCCGGCGGACACTGAAGCTTTCTTT.

This rearrangement joins TRBV19 to TRBJ1-1, with 7 bases identical to TRBD1. Germline V lookup: CDR1 LNHDA, CDR2 SQIVND (reference sequence). The CDR3 has 12 residues. V lost 9 bases to trimming and J lost 4 bases; unmatched junction nucleotides: 5. The CDR3 loop is CASRQGGTEAFF. The CDR3 nucleotides are TGTGCCAGCAGACAGGGCGGCACTGAAGCTTTCTTT.

This clone was seen once. This rearrangement joins TRBV28 to TRBJ1-5, with 7 positions matching TRBD1. The trim removed 1 base at V and 6 bases at J, leaving 9 bases unmatched. Germline V CDR1 and CDR2: MDHEN, SYDVKM. The CDR3 has 16 amino acids. CDR3 amino acids: CASSLLAGGDSQPQHF. CDR3 sequence (DNA): TGTGCCAGCAGTTTATTGGCGGGAGGGGACAGTCAGCCCCAGCATTTT. Based on the CDR3 plus reference TRBV28 and TRBJ1-5, the full variable domain is DVKVTQSSRYLVKRTGEKVFLECVQDMDHENMFWYRQDPGLGLRLIYFSYDVKMKEKGDIPEGYSVSREKKERFSLILESASTNQTSMYLCASSLLAGGDSQPQHFGDGTRLSIL.